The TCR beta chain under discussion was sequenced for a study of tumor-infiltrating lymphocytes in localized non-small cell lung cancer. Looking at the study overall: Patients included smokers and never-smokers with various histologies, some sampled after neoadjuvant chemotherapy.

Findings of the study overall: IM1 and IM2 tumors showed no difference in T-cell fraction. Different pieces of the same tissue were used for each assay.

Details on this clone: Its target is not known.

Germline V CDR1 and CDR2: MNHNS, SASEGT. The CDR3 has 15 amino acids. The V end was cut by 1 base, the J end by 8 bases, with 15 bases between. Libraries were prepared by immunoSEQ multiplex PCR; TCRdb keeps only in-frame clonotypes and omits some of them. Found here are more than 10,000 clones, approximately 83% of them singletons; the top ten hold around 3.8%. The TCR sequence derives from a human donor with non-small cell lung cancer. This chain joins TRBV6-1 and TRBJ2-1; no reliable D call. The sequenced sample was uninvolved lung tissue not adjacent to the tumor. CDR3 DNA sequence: TGTGCCAGCAGTGAAGGGTACGGAAGAGGCGATGAGCAGTTCTTC. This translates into CASSEGYGRGDEQFF.